What follows is one T cell receptor beta chain and its context. The table lists this clone with a count of one. The target of this receptor is not known. Base quality data are lacking; no much larger clone is found one base away. This sample was taken from a study of cytomegalovirus exposure and HLA in healthy donors (dated by TCRdb to 2017 to 2019). Study-level background: In an earlier analysis of roughly 590 of the donors, 250 to 350 Gb of sequence data and roughly 100 million unique TCR beta sequences from about 190 million T cells were reported. The T cell repertoires of roughly 660 subjects were profiled by immunosequencing and related to cytomegalovirus serostatus. In an earlier analysis of roughly 580 of the donors, high-throughput TCR beta sequencing was used to judge whether each TCR beta V gene segment behaved as functional or pseudogenic. Class I and class II HLA loci were covered by the typing at four-digit resolution. Every discovery cohort repertoire had been produced on one sequencing platform. In a later analysis, previously published TCR beta repertoires from fewer than 750 donors were re-analyzed and high-resolution HLA genotyping was added so that TCR occurrence patterns could be studied. Of the approximately 400 genotyped donors, 81% were placed in the genetic ancestry cluster associated with self-reported Caucasian donors. Several DR-DQ haplotypes were treated as single units for association and clustering because of strong linkage in the cohort. The study combined high-throughput TCR immunosequencing, statistical association of individual TCRs with disease status, and machine learning to predict cytomegalovirus infection status. In a later genetic analysis, genome-wide SNP genotypes for about 60% of the 666 donors were used, and that subset was treated as a discovery cohort. Along with the approximately 650-subject first cohort, a separate validation cohort of about 110 different subjects was used. In the later analysis, no new phenotypic data were used to find candidate immune exposures; instead, reliance was placed on TCR beta sequences and their occurrence across donors. Among 300 to 500 genotyped donors of the cohort, an average of roughly 230,000 unique TCR beta nucleotide sequences was sequenced per donor, of which roughly 18% were non-productive. The number of typed donors differed by locus: roughly 620-630 for A, B, C, DRB1 and DQB1; approximately 520 for DQA1; some 590 for DPA1; and 400 to 480 for DPB1. Alongside the repertoire data, information on donor age, sex, ethnicity and CMV serostatus was compiled. The aim of the study was to test whether cataloging public T cell receptors could identify signatures of past pathogen exposure. An early release covering approximately 600 HLA-typed donors comprised approximately 290 gigabases of sequencing data and roughly 86 million unique TCR sequences. Overall study results and their limits: Because counts were too low, roughly 17 rarely observed V segments, including chromosome 9 orphons, were left out of the earlier analysis of a few hundred of the donors. In a later analysis, HLA-associated TCR beta chains were found to be more clonally expanded and to have lower generation probabilities than equally common non-associated chains. V-gene and J-gene trimming of TCR beta chains was associated with a missense DCLRE1C variant in a later genetic analysis, and the association was replicated in an independent cohort. Assigning TCR associations to individual alleles was difficult when HLA alleles, especially DR and DQ, strongly co-occurred. A total of fewer than 200 TCR beta chains were listed by the study as associated with cytomegalovirus. Sequencing depth was assumed to be roughly uniform across donors in the presence/absence analyses, though that assumption may not hold. A later analysis found that TCR association rates varied across HLA loci, with DRB1 alleles showing the most associated TCRs and HLA-C alleles the fewest. Immune exposure information for the cohort was limited to CMV serostatus. A further reported finding was that TCR beta sequences accurately predicted the HLA-A and HLA-B alleles for most subjects in the first cohort. Most CMV-associated TCR beta chains appeared to be HLA-restricted in a later analysis, and the HLA associations seemed to be driven largely by CMV exposure. At a false discovery rate of 0.05, a later analysis linked under 20,000 TCR beta sequences to specific HLA alleles. A group of highly shared sequence variants was considered likely to be a technical artifact of the sequencing pipeline. Correlated functional status among segregating V segments might be attributable to linkage disequilibrium, but an unknown experimental factor could not be ruled out. In this cohort, only TCR beta chains were sequenced, and detectable features were limited by the absence of alpha or paired-chain data. According to the authors, the approach could potentially be generalized to other disease states and immunological phenotypes. According to a later genetic analysis, donors in an Asian-associated ancestry cluster had fewer N-insertions in productive TCRs than the approximately 700-donor mean. The classifier was reported to diagnose cytomegalovirus status with high specificity and sensitivity in both the original and validation cohorts. Several of the top co-occurrence clusters appeared to be linked to parvovirus B19, influenza, CMV and Epstein-Barr virus, according to a later analysis. Broadly in line with IMGT annotations, most TCR beta V segments showed up in productive rearrangements about 87% or about 30% of the time in an earlier analysis of about 500 of the donors. Because HLA typing was missing for some donors at each locus, association tests included only the typed subset. Because the 87-base-pair reads could not distinguish some IMGT-functional V segments, including TRBV6-2 and TRBV6-3, those segments were excluded. While some public TCRs were present in many individuals, most TCR sequences turned up only very rarely across donors. A few of the identified cytomegalovirus-associated TCR beta chains were confirmed in vitro to be specific for cytomegalovirus antigens.

The CDR3, cysteine through phenylalanine, is 14 amino acids long. Only the CDR3 portion is preserved as DNA: 42 bases, with reading frame beginning at the first base. Looking up the germline V gene yields CDR1 SGHTA and CDR2 FQGNSA. V sheds 4 bases and J sheds 0 bases, leaving 10 bases between their ends. The cohort was made up of roughly 670 healthy bone marrow donors. Cohort members were all nominally healthy when sampled, although unrecorded immune exposures were likely present. The donor was CMV seronegative and was included in the group of approximately 350 seronegative cohort members. A peripheral blood sample was collected from each donor, and TCR beta sequencing was performed on peripheral blood mononuclear cells. The Qiagen DNeasy Blood Extraction Kit was used to extract genomic DNA from the blood cell samples. To prepare the library, the immunoSEQ multiplex PCR assay was applied. A mixture of 60 forward primers for TCR Vbeta segments and 13 reverse primers for TCR Jbeta segments was used in the multiplex PCR. The CDR3 region of rearranged TCR beta genes was amplified from genomic DNA with a multiplex PCR assay. On the Illumina HiSeq System, the amplified TCR beta libraries were sequenced as 87-base-pair reads. The source study handled its data this way. A later analysis counted tens of millions of unique TCR beta chains across the 550 to 700 repertoires, and 9.5 million to 11 million of these chains were shared by at least two donors. A nearest-neighbor algorithm error-corrected the raw reads and collapsed the reads into unique sequences, merging closely related sequences to remove PCR and sequencing errors. CDR3 sequences were aligned to IMGT reference sequences to assign V, D and J gene segments. For a sequence to be retained, a match of at least six nucleotides to both a V gene segment and a J gene segment was required. Rearrangements were classified as productive when the CDR3 lacked stop codons and remained in frame with V and J, and all other rearrangements were classified as non-productive. Following IMGT convention, CDR3 was defined as the stretch from the second conserved V-encoded cysteine to the conserved J-encoded phenylalanine. The earlier analysis of 587 of the donors excluded sequences that lacked an unambiguous match to a single V gene segment. An earlier analysis of several hundred of the donors called V segments functional above 56.7% productive rearrangements and segregating when the between-donor standard deviation exceeded 5%. A statistical classification framework was built to diagnose cytomegalovirus status from the catalog of TCR beta chain sequences. In a later analysis, V and J genes were assigned by comparing TCR nucleotide sequences against IMGT/GENE-DB human TR gene sequences. The TCRdist pipeline was used in a later analysis to assign CDR3 sequences and most-parsimonious VDJ recombination scenarios. In a later analysis, every TCR beta chain was defined by the combination of its CDR3 amino acid sequence and its V-gene family, and reads without a unique V-gene family were dropped. As a way to deal with suspected cross-contamination and a sequencing artifact, a later analysis dropped 450 to 600 nucleotide sequences that were highly shared and had low generation probability. For each public chain, a later analysis derived a clonal expansion index from normalized ranks of inferred template counts within each repertoire. In a later analysis, generation probabilities were computed using a VDJ recombination model fitted to out-of-frame rearrangements, and the results were checked against IGoR. In a later analysis, TCR-TCR, TCR-HLA and TCR-CMV co-occurrence was scored with hypergeometric tests, and a repertoire-size bias correction was applied to TCR pairs. To estimate false discovery rates, a later analysis permuted the HLA or CMV assignments 20 times. In a later analysis, co-occurring TCRs were grouped using DBSCAN, with TCRdist sequence similarity added in when clustering inside HLA-allele-positive subsets. For co-occurrence clustering, repertoires with fewer than 30,000 or more than 120,000 public chains were excluded, along with a handful of repertoires with anomalous nucleotide sharing. Entries here come from immuneACCESS through TCRdb and include only in-frame sequences with V and J called. Some clones fail to appear in such tables; in the studies checked, an unresolved V gene covers under half of the shortfall, and the cause of the remainder is unknown. V, J and clone size are those of that table, while D and trimming were read from the DNA. A total of 190,000 or so clones appear in this sample, roughly four fifths of them only once. About 0.1% of the sample belongs to the ten largest clones.

The sequence came from a boy aged 2 to 10 in good health and CMV-seronegative. Recombination joined TRBV7-2 with TRBJ2-7, with the D gene call left open. Input material: PBMCs. The base sequence is TGTGCCAGCAGCTCGGGTTTCCACTCCTACGAGCAGTACTTC. Its protein is CASSSGFHSYEQYF.